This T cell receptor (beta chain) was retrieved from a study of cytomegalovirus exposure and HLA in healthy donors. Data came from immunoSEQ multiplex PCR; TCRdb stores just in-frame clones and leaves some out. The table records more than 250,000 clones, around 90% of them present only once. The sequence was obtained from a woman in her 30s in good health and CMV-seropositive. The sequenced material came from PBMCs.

CDR3 sequence (DNA): TGTGCCAGCAGCGTAGGAGGTCCGCTAGGTGGCTACACCTTC. Translation gives CASSVGGPLGGYTF. The J gene is TRBJ1-2, the V gene TRBV9; unclear D gene. Germline V CDR1 and CDR2: SGDLS, YYNGEE. V lost 0 bases, J lost 7 bases, and 13 bases lay in between. The CDR3 length is 14 residues.